This is a list of T cell receptor beta chains from one sample in a study of blood T cell repertoires in COVID-19. Libraries were prepared by immunoSEQ multiplex PCR; TCRdb keeps only in-frame clonotypes and omits some of them. Of fewer than 250,000 clones listed, 88% are singletons. The sequencing input was peripheral blood. These receptors originate from a man in his 70s with acute or convalescent COVID-19. Each CDR3 is given with its conserved first and last residue. A D gene is named only where the DNA matches it firmly. The size of a clone is reported for some rows only, either as once, few or many, or as a class for expanded clones.

>15|TRBD2|TRBV3-1/TRBV3-2|TRBJ2-1|once
TGTGCCAGCAGCCAGGGAGCGGGAGCCTACAATGAGCAGTTCTTC
CASSQGAGAYNEQFF
>16|TRBD2|TRBV10-3|TRBJ2-1|-
TGTGCCATCAGGGGGGGACTAGCGGGAGCCTACAATGAGCAGTTCTTC
CAIRGGLAGAYNEQFF
>15|-|TRBV7-2|TRBJ2-3|-
TGTGCCAGCAGCTTTCCGGGACTTCCCACAGATACGCAGTATTTT
CASSFPGLPTDTQYF
>12|-|TRBV19|TRBJ2-7|-
TGTGCCAGTAGTCCCAGGCCCTACGAGCAGTACTTC
CASSPRPYEQYF
>14|-|TRBV19|TRBJ2-3|-
TGTGCCAGCGTGGGCAGGGGCAGCACAGATACGCAGTATTTT
CASVGRGSTDTQYF
>13|-|TRBV7-2|TRBJ1-5|-
TGTGCCAGCAGCCCCAAGGGGGGGCAGCCCCAGCATTTT
CASSPKGGQPQHF
>11|-|TRBV11-2|TRBJ2-7|-
TGTGCCAGCAGCTCCAGACAGACCGAGTACTTC
CASSSRQTEYF
>13|-|TRBV29-1|TRBJ1-5|-
TGCAGCGTTGCGGAGAATCAGGGTCAGCCCCAGCATTTT
CSVAENQGQPQHF
>15|-|TRBV6-6|TRBJ2-2|-
TGTGCCAGCAGCCCCCCAGGGGCGTTGACCGGGGAGCTGTTTTTT
CASSPPGALTGELFF
>13|TRBD2|TRBV29-1|TRBJ2-7|-
TGCAGCGCGGTCGGCCTAGCGGGAGAAGAGCAGTACTTC
CSAVGLAGEEQYF
>15|-|TRBV6-1|TRBJ1-5|-
TGTGCCAGCAGTGAAGCAGGGGGTGAGGATCAGCCCCAGCATTTT
CASSEAGGEDQPQHF
>17|TRBD1|TRBV6-1|TRBJ1-1|-
TGTGCCAGCAGTGACCCGACAGGGGGCGACCGAAACACTGAAGCTTTCTTT
CASSDPTGGDRNTEAFF
>14|-|TRBV19|TRBJ1-1|-
TGTGCCAGTAGTATCGTGCAGCAGAGGGTCGAAGCTTTCTTT
CASSIVQQRVEAFF
>15|TRBD1|TRBV28|TRBJ1-1|-
TGTGCCAGCAGTTTAGCAACAGGGGGCGCGGGAAGTGCTTTCTTT
CASSLATGGAGSAFF
>16|-|TRBV7-3|TRBJ2-2|-
TGTGCCAGCAGCTTATTAGTTCAGGGCGGCACCGGGGAGCTGTTTTTT
CASSLLVQGGTGELFF
>15|-|TRBV18|TRBJ1-1|-
TGTGCCAGCTCACCCAGGGACACCGTGAACACTGAAGCTTTCTTT
CASSPRDTVNTEAFF
>14|TRBD2|TRBV2|TRBJ2-7|-
TGTGCCAGCAGTGACGCGGGAGTCTCCTACGAGCAGTACTTC
CASSDAGVSYEQYF
>17|TRBD2|TRBV5-6|TRBJ2-1|-
TGTGCCAGCAGCTTGGTCGGTAGCGGGTCCGGTAGGGGTGAGCAGTTCTTC
CASSLVGSGSGRGEQFF
>13|-|TRBV27|TRBJ2-2|-
TGTGCCAGCAGTTTATCGGGCCCCGGGGAGCTGTTTTTT
CASSLSGPGELFF
>16|TRBD1|TRBV19|TRBJ1-2|-
TGTGCCAGTAGTCCCATACCGGGACAGGGTCACTATGGCTACACCTTC
CASSPIPGQGHYGYTF
>15|TRBD1|TRBV18|TRBJ1-1|few
TGTGCCAGCTCACCTACCCGACAGGGGAACACTGAAGCTTTCTTT
CASSPTRQGNTEAFF
>15|-|TRBV7-9|TRBJ1-3|-
TGTGCCAGCAGCTTAGATGGCAGGTTTGGAAACACCATATATTTT
CASSLDGRFGNTIYF
>13|-|TRBV7-6|TRBJ1-1|-
TGTGCCAGCAGCCCCCCCTTGGGCAGGGAAGCTTTCTTT
CASSPPLGREAFF
>15|-|TRBV3-1/TRBV3-2|TRBJ1-3|-
TGTGCCAGCAGCCAAGTGCGGGGCTCTGGAAACACCATATATTTT
CASSQVRGSGNTIYF
>13|TRBD1|TRBV5-5|TRBJ2-7|-
TGTGCCAGCAGCTGGGGACAGGCCAACGAGCAGTACTTC
CASSWGQANEQYF
>13|-|TRBV25-1|TRBJ1-1|-
TGTGCCAGCAGTGAATATCGGGGGGCTGAAGCTTTCTTT
CASSEYRGAEAFF
>15|-|TRBV18|TRBJ1-1|-
TGTGCCAGCTCACCTACGGGAGCCGAGAACACTGAAGCTTTCTTT
CASSPTGAENTEAFF
>14|-|TRBV3-1/TRBV3-2|TRBJ2-2|-
TGTGCCAGCAGCCGAGGACAGAACACCGGGGAGCTGTTTTTT
CASSRGQNTGELFF
>17|-|TRBV3-1/TRBV3-2|TRBJ1-2|-
TGTGCCAGCAGCCAAGATCGATTATCCCGTAGCGGGGCCAGCTACACCTTC
CASSQDRLSRSGASYTF
>15|-|TRBV6-5|TRBJ2-7|few
TGTGCCAGCAGTTTACAGGGAGGGGTTGCCTCCGAGCAGTACTTC
CASSLQGGVASEQYF
>16|TRBD1|TRBV7-2|TRBJ1-3|-
TGTGCCAGCAGCACAGGCGGGACAGGGGCTGGAAACACCATATATTTT
CASSTGGTGAGNTIYF
>14|-|TRBV6-2/TRBV6-3|TRBJ2-7|-
TGTGCCAGCAGTTATAGCGGCTTCTCCTACGAGCAGTACTTC
CASSYSGFSYEQYF
>15|-|TRBV28|TRBJ1-5|-
TGTGCCAGCAGTTTAGGGAGGGGGAGCAATCAGCCCCAGCATTTT
CASSLGRGSNQPQHF
>15|-|TRBV6-5|TRBJ2-3|-
TGTGCCAGCACCCCTGGTGGTCCAGGGGCAGATACGCAGTATTTT
CASTPGGPGADTQYF
>14|TRBD1|TRBV19|TRBJ1-2|-
TGTGCCAGTAGTGACAGGGGGCGAAGCTATGGCTACACCTTC
CASSDRGRSYGYTF
>17|TRBD2|TRBV5-1|TRBJ2-3|few
TGCGCCAGCAGCTTGTCCCCGACTAGCGGGAGGACAGATACGCAGTATTTT
CASSLSPTSGRTDTQYF